This T cell receptor beta chain was observed in a study of control samples from healthy donors and cancer patients. Assay used: immunoSEQ multiplex PCR; TCRdb lists only in-frame clones, some missing. The sample has 150,000 to 170,000 clones, roughly 94% seen once. Per the germline V gene, CDR1 is SGHNT and CDR2 is YYREEE (reference sequence). The CDR3 contains 13 residues. Trimming left V 2 bases short and J 4 bases short, with 9 bases between. The TCR was taken from a man aged 35 to 55 in good health. The chain combines TRBV5-4 with TRBJ2-5; D ambiguous. Sample: blood. CDR3 in DNA: TGTGCCAGCAGCTTACTCAGCGCAGAGACCCAGTACTTC. Translating gives CASSLLSAETQYF.